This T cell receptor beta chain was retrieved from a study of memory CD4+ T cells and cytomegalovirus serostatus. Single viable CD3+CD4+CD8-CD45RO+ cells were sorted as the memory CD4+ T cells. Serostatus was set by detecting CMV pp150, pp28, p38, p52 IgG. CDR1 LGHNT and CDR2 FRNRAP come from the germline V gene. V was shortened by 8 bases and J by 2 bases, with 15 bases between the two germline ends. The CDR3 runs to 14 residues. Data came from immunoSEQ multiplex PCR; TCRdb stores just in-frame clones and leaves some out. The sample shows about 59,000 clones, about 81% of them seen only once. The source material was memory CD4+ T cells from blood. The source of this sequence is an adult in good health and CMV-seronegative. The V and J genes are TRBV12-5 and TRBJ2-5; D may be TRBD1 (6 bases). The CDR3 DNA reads TGTGCTAGTTCTGCGGACAGTACTCAAGAGACCCAGTACTTC. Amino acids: CASSADSTQETQYF.